The source of this TCR beta chain is a study of blood T cell repertoires in COVID-19 (dated by TCRdb to about 2020). With regard to the full study: Collaborator samples came from the United States, Italy and Spain and covered acute and convalescent phases of COVID-19. Nearly every sample came with metadata listing a de-identified subject ID, COVID-19 status, age in years and sex. The samples were drawn from two sources: the first 160 participants of the ongoing ImmuneRACE study, and 950 to 1,500 subjects contributed by 6 global collaborators. Subjects who had been exposed to COVID-19, were actively infected with it, or had recovered from it provided the deeply sampled blood TCRbeta repertoires that made up the dataset. The prospective study material was composed of cDNA or gDNA derived from T cells, B-cell-depleted T cells, or PBMCs. The repertoires were released in a freely available public database meant as a resource for research on the immune response to SARS-CoV-2. Where HLA class I and class II types were available, the types were taken from metadata supplied by the sample provider, not from assay-based typing. Study-wide findings and limitations: Clinical and demographic metadata were provided uncurated, with the amount varying by source and participant.

This clone appeared a few times. Its antigen remains undetermined. Nothing much larger sits one base from this clone, and base qualities are not available. The immunoSEQ Assay, a bias-controlled multiplex PCR, was used to amplify TCRbeta CDR3 regions from genomic DNA. The original pipeline was this. Nucleated cell counts per sample were estimated from amplification of reference gene primers within the assay. To quantify the absolute abundance of each unique TCRbeta CDR3 rearrangement, sequence reads were collapsed and filtered. For each sample, productive Simpson clonality was calculated as the square root of Simpson's diversity index over productive rearrangements. TCRdb obtained this table from immuneACCESS and retained in-frame rearrangements with V and J assigned. These tables miss some clones; where compared with another copy, unresolved V genes account for less than half of the shortfall, and the remainder is unexplained. Clone size and the V and J calls come from that table; the DNA yielded D and trimming. The sample table shows 250,000 to 400,000 clones, and around 90% are seen once. Of the sample, less than 3.5% falls within the top ten clones.

At one collaborating source in Seattle, patients were enrolled during active infection and were followed longitudinally through the course of disease. Each collaborating institution followed its own protocols to collect whole blood in K2EDTA tubes. For TCRbeta analysis, collaborators shipped samples in one of three forms: frozen whole blood, isolated PBMCs, or DNA extracted from either of those sample types. This sequence was found in a woman aged 25-40 years with COVID-19, enrolled during active disease. Sequencing input: peripheral blood.

The DNA is TGCGCCAGCAGCCAAGACGGGATACCGGGAAATTCACCCCTCCACTTT. Translation gives CASSQDGIPGNSPLHF. The chain joins TRBV4-1 to TRBJ1-6, with the D gene not clear enough to name. At the junction V is shortened by 0 bases and J by 7 bases, with 13 bases in between. From a lookup of the germline V gene, CDR1 and CDR2 are MGHRA and YSYEKL. Counted from cysteine to phenylalanine, this CDR3 has 16 amino acids. Only CDR3 DNA is held: 48 bases, read in frame from base 1.